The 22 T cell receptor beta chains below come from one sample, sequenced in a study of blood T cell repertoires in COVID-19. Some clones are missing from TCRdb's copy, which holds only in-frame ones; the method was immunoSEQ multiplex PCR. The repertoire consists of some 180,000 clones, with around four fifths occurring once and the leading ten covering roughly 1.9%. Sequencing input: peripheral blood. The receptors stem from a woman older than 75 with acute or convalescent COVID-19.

Here the CDR3 DNA reads TGTGCCATCAAGGAGGAGGGAGTGACCTACAATGAGCAGTTCTTC. Amino acid sequence: CAIKEEGVTYNEQFF. The chain employs TRBV10-3 and TRBJ2-1, with D maybe TRBD2 (6 bases). This CDR3 spans 15 amino acids. The germline CDR1 and CDR2 sequences are ENHRY and SYGVKD. V dropped 7 bases and J dropped 2 bases, with 15 bases sitting between them.

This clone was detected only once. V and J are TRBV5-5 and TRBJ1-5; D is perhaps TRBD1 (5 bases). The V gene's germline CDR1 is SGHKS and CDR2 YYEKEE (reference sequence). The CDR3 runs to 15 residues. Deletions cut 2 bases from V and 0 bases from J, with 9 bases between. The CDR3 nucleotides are TGTGCCAGCAGCTTCGACAGCTATAGCAATCAGCCCCAGCATTTT. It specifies CASSFDSYSNQPQHF.

The DNA of the CDR3 is TGTGCCAGCAGCTTATCTAGTCCAAACTATGGCTACACCTTC. Its translation: CASSLSSPNYGYTF. The genes are TRBV7-9 and TRBJ1-2; D gene ambiguous. Trimming shortened V by 2 bases and J by 2 bases, and 9 bases separated the two germline ends. Germline lookup yields CDR1 SEHNR and CDR2 FQNEAQ (reference sequence). The CDR3 spans 14 residues.

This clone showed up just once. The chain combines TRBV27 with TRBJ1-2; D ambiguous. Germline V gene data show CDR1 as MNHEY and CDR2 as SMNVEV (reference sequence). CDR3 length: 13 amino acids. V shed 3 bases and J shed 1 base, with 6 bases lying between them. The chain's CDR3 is CASSLSVNYGYTF. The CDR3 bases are TGTGCCAGCAGTTTGTCGGTTAACTATGGCTACACCTTC.

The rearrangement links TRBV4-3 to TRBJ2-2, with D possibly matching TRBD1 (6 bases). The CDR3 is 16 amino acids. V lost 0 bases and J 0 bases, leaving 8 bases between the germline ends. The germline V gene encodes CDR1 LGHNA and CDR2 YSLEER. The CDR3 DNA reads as TGCGCCAGCAGCCAAGAGGCAGGGGCGAACACCGGGGAGCTGTTTTTT. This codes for CASSQEAGANTGELFF.

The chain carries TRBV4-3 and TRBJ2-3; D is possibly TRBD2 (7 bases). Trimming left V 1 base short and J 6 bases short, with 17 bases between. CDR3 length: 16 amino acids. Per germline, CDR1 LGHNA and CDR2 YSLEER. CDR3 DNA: TGCGCCAGCAGCCAAGGCCGCGGGGGCGCCGGGGATACGCAGTATTTT. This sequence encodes CASSQGRGGAGDTQYF.

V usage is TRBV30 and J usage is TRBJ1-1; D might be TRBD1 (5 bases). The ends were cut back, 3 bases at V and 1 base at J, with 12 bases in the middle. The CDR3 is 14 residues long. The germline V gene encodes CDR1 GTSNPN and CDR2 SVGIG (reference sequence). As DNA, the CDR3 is TGTGCCTGGAGGAAGGGGCCATCGAACACTGAAGCTTTCTTT. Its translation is CAWRKGPSNTEAFF.

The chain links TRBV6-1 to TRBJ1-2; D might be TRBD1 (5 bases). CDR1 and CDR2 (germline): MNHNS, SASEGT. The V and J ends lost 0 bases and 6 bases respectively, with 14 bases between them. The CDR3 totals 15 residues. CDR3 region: CASSEAGGDLDGYTF. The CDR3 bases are TGTGCCAGCAGTGAAGCCGGGGGAGATCTAGATGGCTACACCTTC.

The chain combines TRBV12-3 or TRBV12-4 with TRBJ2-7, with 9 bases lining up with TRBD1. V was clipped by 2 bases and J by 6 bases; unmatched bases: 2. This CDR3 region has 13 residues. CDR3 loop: CASSLRDRAEQYF. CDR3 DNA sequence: TGTGCCAGCAGTTTAAGGGACAGGGCCGAGCAGTACTTC.

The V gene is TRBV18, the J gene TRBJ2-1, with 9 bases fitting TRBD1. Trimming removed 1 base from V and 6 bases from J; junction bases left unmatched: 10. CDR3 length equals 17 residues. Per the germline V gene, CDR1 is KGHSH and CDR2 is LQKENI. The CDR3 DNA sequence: TGTGCCAGCTCACCACTCGCCGGGACAGGGACGGGCAATGAGCAGTTCTTC. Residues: CASSPLAGTGTGNEQFF. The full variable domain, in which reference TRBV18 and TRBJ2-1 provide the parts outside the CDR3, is NAGVMQNPRHLVRRRGQEARLRCSPMKGHSHVYWYRQLPEEGLKFMVYLQKENIIDESGMPKERFSAEFPKEGPSILRIQQVVRGDSAAYFCASSPLAGTGTGNEQFFGPGTRLTVL.

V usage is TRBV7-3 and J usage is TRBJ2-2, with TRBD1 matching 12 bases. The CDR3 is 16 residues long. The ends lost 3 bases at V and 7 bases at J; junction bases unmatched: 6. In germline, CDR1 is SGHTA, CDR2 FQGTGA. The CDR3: CASSFPGQGANGELFF. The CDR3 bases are TGTGCCAGCAGCTTCCCGGGACAGGGGGCAAACGGGGAGCTGTTTTTT.

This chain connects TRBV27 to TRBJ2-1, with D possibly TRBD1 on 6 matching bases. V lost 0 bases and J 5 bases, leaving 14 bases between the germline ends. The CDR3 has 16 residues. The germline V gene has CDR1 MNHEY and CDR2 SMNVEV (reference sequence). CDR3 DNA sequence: TGTGCCAGCAGTTTATCGCCAGGGGATTACAACAATGAGCAGTTCTTC. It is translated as CASSLSPGDYNNEQFF.

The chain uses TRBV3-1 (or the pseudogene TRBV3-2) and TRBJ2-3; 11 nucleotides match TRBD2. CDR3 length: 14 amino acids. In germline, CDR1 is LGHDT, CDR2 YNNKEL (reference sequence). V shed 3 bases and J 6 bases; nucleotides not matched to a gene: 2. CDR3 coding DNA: TGTGCCAGCAGCCATAGGACTAGCGGGGATACGCAGTATTTT. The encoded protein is CASSHRTSGDTQYF.

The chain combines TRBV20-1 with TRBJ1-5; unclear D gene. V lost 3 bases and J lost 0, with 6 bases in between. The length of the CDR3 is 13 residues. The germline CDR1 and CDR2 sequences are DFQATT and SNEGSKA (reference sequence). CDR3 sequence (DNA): TGCAGTGCTAGTGTCTATAGCAATCAGCCCCAGCATTTT. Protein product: CSASVYSNQPQHF.

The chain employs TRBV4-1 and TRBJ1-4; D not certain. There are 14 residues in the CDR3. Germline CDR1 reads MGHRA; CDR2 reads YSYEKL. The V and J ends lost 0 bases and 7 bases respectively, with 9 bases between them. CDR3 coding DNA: TGCGCCAGCAGCCAAGAGCCGGGGAGTGAAAAACTGTTTTTT. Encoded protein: CASSQEPGSEKLFF.

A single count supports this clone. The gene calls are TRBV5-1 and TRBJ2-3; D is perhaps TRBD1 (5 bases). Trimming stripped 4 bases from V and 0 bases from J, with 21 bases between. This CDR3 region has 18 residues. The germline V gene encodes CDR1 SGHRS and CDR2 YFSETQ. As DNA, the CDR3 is TGCGCCAGCAGCACCGTTCTACCGACAGCTCTTAGCACAGATACGCAGTATTTT. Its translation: CASSTVLPTALSTDTQYF.

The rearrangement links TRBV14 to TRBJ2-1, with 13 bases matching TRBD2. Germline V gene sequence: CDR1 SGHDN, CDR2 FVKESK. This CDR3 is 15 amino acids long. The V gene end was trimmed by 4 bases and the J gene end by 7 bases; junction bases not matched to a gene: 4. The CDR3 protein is CASSPLAGGPNEQFF. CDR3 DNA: TGTGCCAGCAGCCCACTAGCGGGAGGGCCAAATGAGCAGTTCTTC.

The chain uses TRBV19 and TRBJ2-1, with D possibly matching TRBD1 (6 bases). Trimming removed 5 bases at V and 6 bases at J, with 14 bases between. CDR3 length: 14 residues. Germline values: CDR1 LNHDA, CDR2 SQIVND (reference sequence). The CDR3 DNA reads TGTGCCAGTAGTCCCGACAGGATACCCAATGAGCAGTTCTTC. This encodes CASSPDRIPNEQFF.

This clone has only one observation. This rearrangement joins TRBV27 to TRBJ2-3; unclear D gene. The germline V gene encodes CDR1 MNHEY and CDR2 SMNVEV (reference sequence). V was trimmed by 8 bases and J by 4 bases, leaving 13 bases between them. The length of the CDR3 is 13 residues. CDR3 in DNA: TGTGCCAGCCAGACATATGGCGCAGATACGCAGTATTTT. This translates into CASQTYGADTQYF.

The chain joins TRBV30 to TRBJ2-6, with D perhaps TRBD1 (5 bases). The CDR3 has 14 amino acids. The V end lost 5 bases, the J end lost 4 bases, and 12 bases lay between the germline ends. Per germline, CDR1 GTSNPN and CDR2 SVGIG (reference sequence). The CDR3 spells CAWALGHGANVLTF. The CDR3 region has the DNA TGTGCCTGGGCCTTGGGGCACGGGGCCAACGTCCTGACTTTC.

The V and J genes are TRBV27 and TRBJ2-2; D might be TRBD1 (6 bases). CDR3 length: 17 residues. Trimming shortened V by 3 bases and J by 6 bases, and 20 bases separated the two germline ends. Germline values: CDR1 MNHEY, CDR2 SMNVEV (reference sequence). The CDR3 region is CASSLRSPQGSAGELFF. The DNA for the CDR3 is TGTGCCAGCAGTTTGAGGTCTCCTCAGGGGAGCGCCGGGGAGCTGTTTTTT.

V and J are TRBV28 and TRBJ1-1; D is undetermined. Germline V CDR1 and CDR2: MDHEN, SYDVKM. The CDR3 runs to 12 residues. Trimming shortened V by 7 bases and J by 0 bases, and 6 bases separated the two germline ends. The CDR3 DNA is TGTGCCAGCACCGGGATGAACACTGAAGCTTTCTTT. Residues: CASTGMNTEAFF.